In its sample, the clone carrying this T cell receptor beta chain was seen many times. The sample comes from a study of HIV-infected children after antiretroviral therapy interruption. RNA-based 3' RACE libraries used unique molecular identifiers. TCRdb reanalysed the 3' RACE reads using MiXCR and keeps one entry per CDR3 protein. The table has more than 85,000 distinct CDR3 sequences, 5.5% to 8.5% seen once; the top ten hold about 1.1%. Treatment given: PENTA 11 planned treatment interruption arm or continuous ART arm. At least 24 weeks of at least three-drug ART, in children 2 to 15 years. The CDR3 extends over 17 amino acids. Germline V CDR1 and CDR2: SGHTA, FQGTGA. Deletions cut 5 bases from V and 2 bases from J, with 16 bases between.

This sequence joins TRBV7-3 and TRBJ2-6; a weak D match, TRBD1 (6 bases). The origin of this receptor is a pool of human donors with HIV. The sample in question was CD45RA+ CD4+ T cells from PBMCs, pooled from several time points, obtained from a donor given antiretroviral therapy, either interrupted or continuous. Subset reported: naive CD4+ CD45RA+ CD45RO- T cells. Here the CDR3 reads CASSLRLTGTGANVLTF. The CDR3 DNA reads TGTGCCAGCAGCCTCCGACTTACAGGGACTGGGGCCAACGTCCTGACTTTC.